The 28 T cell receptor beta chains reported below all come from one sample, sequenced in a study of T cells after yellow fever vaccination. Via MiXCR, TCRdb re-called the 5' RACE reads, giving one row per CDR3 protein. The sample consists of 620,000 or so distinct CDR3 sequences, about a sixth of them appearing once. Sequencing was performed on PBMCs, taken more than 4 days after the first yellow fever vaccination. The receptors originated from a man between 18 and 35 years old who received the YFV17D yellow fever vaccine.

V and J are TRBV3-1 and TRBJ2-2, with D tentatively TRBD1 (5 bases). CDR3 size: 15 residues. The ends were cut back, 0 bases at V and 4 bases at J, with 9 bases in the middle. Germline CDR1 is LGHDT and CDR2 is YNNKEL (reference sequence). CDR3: CASSQDWQGTGELFF. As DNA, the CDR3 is TGTGCCAGCAGCCAAGATTGGCAGGGCACCGGGGAGCTGTTTTTT.

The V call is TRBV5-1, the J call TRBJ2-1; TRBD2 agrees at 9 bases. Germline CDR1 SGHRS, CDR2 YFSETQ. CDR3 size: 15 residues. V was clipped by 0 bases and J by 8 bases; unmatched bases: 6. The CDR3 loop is CASSLVPSGEDEQFF. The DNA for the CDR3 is TGCGCCAGCAGCTTGGTACCTAGCGGGGAGGATGAGCAGTTCTTC.

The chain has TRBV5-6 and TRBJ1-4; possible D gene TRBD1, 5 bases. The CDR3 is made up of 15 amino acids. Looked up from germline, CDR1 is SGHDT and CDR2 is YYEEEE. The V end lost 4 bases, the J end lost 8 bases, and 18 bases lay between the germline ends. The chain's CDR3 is CASSVAGTATEKLFF. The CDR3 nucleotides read TGTGCCAGCAGCGTGGCCGGGACTGCTACCGAAAAACTGTTTTTT.

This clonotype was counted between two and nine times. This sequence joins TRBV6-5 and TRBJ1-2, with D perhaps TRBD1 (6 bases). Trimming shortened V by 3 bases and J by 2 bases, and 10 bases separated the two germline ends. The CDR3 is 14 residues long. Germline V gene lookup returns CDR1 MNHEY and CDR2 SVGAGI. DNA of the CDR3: TGTGCCAGCAGTTATCAAACAGGGAACTATGGCTACACCTTC. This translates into CASSYQTGNYGYTF.

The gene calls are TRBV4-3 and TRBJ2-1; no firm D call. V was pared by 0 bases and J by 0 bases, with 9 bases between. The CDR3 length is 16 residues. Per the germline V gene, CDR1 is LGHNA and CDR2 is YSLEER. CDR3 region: CASSQDVESSYNEQFF. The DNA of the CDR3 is TGCGCCAGCAGCCAAGATGTCGAGAGCTCCTACAATGAGCAGTTCTTC.

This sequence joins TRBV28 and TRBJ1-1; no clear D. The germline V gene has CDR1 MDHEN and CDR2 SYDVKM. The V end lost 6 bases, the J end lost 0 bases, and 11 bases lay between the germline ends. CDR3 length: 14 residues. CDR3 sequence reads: CASRVPQMNTEAFF. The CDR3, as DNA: TGTGCCAGCAGGGTTCCACAGATGAACACTGAAGCTTTCTTT. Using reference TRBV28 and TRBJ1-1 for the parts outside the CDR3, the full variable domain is DVKVTQSSRYLVKRTGEKVFLECVQDMDHENMFWYRQDPGLGLRLIYFSYDVKMKEKGDIPEGYSVSREKKERFSLILESASTNQTSMYLCASRVPQMNTEAFFGQGTRLTVV.

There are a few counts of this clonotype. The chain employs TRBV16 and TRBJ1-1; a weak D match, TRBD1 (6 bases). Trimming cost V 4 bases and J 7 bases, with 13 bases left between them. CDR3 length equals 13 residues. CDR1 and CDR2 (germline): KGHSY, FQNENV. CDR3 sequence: CASSRGTNREAFF. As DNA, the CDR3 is TGTGCCAGCAGCCGGGGGACAAACCGTGAAGCTTTCTTT.

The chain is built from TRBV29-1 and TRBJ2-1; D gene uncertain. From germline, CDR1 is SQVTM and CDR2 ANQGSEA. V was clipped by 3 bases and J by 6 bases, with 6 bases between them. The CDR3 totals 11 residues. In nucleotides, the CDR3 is TGCAGCGTTGAGTCTGGCAATGAGCAGTTCTTC. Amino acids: CSVESGNEQFF.

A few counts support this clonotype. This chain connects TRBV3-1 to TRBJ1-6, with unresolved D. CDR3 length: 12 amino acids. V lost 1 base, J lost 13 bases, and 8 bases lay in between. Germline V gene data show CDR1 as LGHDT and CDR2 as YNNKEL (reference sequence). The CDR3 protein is CASSQGRVPLHF. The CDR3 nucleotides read TGTGCCAGCAGCCAAGGAAGGGTCCCCCTCCACTTT.

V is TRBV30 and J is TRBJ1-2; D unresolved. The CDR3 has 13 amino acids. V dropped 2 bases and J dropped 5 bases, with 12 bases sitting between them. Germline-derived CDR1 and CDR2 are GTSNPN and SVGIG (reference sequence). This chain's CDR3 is CAWSLDNIYGYTF. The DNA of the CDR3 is TGTGCCTGGAGTCTCGACAACATTTATGGCTACACCTTC.

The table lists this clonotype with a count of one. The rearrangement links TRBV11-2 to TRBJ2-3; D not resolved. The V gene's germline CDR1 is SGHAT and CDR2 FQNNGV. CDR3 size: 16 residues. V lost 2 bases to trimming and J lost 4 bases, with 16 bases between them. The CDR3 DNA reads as TGTGCCAGCAGCTTAAGGAATCATGGCGGCTCAGATACGCAGTATTTT. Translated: CASSLRNHGGSDTQYF.

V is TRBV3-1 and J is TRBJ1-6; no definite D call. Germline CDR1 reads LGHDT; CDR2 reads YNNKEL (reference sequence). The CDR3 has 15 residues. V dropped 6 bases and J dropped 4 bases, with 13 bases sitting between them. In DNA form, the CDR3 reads TGTGCCAGCAGTCTCTGGTCGGAATATAATTCACCCCTCCACTTT. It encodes CASSLWSEYNSPLHF.

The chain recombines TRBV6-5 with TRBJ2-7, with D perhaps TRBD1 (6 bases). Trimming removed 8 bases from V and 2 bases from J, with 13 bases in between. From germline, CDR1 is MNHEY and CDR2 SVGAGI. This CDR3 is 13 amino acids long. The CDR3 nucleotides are TGTGCCAGCCGTTGGGGGCCGGCCTACGAGCAGTACTTC. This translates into CASRWGPAYEQYF.

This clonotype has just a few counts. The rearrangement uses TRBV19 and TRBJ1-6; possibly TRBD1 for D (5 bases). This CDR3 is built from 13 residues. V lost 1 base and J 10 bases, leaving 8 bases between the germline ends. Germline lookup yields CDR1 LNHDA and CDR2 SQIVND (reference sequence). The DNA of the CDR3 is TGTGCCAGTAGTATAGCCGGGGGATCACCCCTCCACTTT. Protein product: CASSIAGGSPLHF.

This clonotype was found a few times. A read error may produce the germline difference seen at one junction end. In DNA, the CDR3 is TGTGCCAGCAGCCCGACTGTTAGGGGCGCCGCCTTC. This encodes CASSPTVRGAAF. The chain couples TRBV7-2 to TRBJ1-2; perhaps TRBD1 as D (5 bases). From germline, CDR1 is SGHTA and CDR2 FQGNSA. The CDR3 is 12 residues long.

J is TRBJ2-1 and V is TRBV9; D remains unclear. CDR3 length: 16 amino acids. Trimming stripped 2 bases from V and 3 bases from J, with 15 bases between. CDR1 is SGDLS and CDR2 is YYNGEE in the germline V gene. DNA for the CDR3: TGTGCCAGCAGCGTTAGTCCACACGGGTTCTACAATGAGCAGTTCTTC. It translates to CASSVSPHGFYNEQFF.

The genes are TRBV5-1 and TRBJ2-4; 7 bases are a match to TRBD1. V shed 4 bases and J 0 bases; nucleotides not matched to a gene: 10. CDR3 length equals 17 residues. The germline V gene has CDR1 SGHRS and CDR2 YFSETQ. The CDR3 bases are TGCGCCAGCAGCGACTGGGACAGCAGGATAGCCAAAAACATTCAGTACTTC. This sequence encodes CASSDWDSRIAKNIQYF.

CDR3 DNA: TGTGCCAGCAGCGCTAGCGGGGGAGTACGTATTGAGCAGTACGTC. The encoded protein is CASSASGGVRIEQYV. This chain connects TRBV7-9 to TRBJ2-7; TRBD2 agrees at 10 bases. Unmatched junction bases numbered 11, after V lost 5 bases and J lost 7 bases. Germline lookup yields CDR1 SEHNR and CDR2 FQNEAQ (reference sequence). This CDR3 contains 15 residues.

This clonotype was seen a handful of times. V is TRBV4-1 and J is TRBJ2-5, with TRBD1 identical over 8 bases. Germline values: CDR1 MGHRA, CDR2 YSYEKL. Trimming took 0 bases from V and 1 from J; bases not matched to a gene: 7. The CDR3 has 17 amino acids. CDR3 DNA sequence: TGCGCCAGCAGCCAAGATTTAATAGGGACAGGCCAAGAGACCCAGTACTTC. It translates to CASSQDLIGTGQETQYF.

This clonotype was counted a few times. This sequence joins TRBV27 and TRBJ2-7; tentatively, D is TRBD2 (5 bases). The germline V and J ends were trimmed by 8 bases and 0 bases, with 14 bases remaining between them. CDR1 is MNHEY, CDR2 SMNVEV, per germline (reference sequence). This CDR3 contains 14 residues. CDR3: CASRTSGVSYEQYV. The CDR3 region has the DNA TGTGCCAGCCGCACCTCCGGGGTCTCCTACGAGCAGTACGTC.

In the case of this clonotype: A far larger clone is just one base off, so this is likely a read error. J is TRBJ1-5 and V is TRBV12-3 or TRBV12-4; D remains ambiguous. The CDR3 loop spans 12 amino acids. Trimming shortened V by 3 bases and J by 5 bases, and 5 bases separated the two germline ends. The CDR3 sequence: CASSLVYQPQHF. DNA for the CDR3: TGTGCCAGCAGTTTGGTGTATCAGCCCCAGCATTTT.

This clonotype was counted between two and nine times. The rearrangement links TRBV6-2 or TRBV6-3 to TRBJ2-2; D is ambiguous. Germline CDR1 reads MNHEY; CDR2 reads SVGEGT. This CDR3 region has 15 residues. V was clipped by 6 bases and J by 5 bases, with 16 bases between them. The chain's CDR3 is CASRKYSTQTGELFF. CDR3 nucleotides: TGTGCCAGCAGGAAATACAGCACCCAAACCGGGGAGCTGTTTTTT.

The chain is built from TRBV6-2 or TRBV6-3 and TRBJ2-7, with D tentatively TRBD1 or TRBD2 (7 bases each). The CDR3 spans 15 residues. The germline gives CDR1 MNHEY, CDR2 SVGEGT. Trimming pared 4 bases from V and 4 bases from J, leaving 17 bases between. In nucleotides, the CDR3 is TGTGCCAGCAGTTCCCCGGGGAGGGGGCAATACGAGCAGTACGTC. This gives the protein CASSSPGRGQYEQYV.

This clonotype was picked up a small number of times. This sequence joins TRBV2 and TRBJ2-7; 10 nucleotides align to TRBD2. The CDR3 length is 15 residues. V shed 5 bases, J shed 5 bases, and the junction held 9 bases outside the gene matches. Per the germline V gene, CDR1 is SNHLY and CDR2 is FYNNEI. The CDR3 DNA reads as TGTGCCAGCAGTCCACAGCGGGGGGGCCCCCACGAGCAGTACTTC. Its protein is CASSPQRGGPHEQYF.

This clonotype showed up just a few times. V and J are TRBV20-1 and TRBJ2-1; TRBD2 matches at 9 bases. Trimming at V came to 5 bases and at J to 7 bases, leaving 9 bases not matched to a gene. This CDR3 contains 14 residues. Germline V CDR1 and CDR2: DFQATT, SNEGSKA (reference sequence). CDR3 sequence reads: CSAANAGGRNEQFF. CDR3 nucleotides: TGCAGTGCTGCCAACGCGGGGGGGCGAAATGAGCAGTTCTTC.

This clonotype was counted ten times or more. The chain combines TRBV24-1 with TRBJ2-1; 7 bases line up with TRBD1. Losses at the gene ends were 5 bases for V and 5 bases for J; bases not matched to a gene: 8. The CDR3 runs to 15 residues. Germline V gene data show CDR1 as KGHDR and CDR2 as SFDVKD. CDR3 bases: TGTGCCACCAGTGCCCCTGAGACAGGGAACAATGAGCAGTTCTTC. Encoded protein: CATSAPETGNNEQFF.

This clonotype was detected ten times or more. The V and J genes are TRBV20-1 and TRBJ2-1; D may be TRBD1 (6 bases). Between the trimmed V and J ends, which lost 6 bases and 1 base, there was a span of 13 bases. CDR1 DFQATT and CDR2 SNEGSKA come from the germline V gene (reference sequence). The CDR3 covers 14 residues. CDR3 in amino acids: CSATGNWSYNEQFF. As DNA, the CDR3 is TGCAGTGCCACAGGGAACTGGTCCTACAATGAGCAGTTCTTC.

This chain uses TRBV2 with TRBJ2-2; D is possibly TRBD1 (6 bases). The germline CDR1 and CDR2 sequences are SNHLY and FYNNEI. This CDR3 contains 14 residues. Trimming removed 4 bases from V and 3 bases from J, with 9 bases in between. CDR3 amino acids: CASSAQGYTGELFF. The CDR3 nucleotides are TGTGCCAGCAGTGCTCAGGGGTACACCGGGGAGCTGTTTTTT.